These 8 T cell receptor beta chains were all obtained from the same sample, sequenced in a study of blood T cell repertoires in COVID-19. The data were produced by immunoSEQ multiplex PCR, yet TCRdb's version contains in-frame clones alone and is incomplete. This sample has 300,000 or so clones, with 80% to 90% found just once. Sequenced material: peripheral blood. These receptors originate from a woman in her 40s with acute or convalescent COVID-19.

The chain recombines TRBV27 with TRBJ1-2, with D maybe TRBD1 (5 bases). With 2 bases removed from V and 6 bases from J, the gap between germline ends came to 10 bases. The germline CDR1 and CDR2 sequences are MNHEY and SMNVEV (reference sequence). There are 13 residues in the CDR3. CDR3 DNA sequence: TGTGCCAGCAGTTTAGGGCAGGGTAATGGCTACACCTTC. Amino acid sequence: CASSLGQGNGYTF.

The rearrangement links TRBV14 to TRBJ1-2; the match to TRBD1 covers 7 bases. Germline values: CDR1 SGHDN, CDR2 FVKESK. Trimming took 4 bases from V and 8 from J; bases not matched to a gene: 10. This CDR3 is 14 amino acids long. The CDR3 region has the DNA TGTGCCAGCAGCCCAACAAAGGGGGCAGTAGGCTACACCTTC. Amino acids: CASSPTKGAVGYTF.

This clone was recorded once. This rearrangement joins TRBV10-2 to TRBJ1-1; D may be TRBD1 (5 bases). The CDR3 has 14 residues. The ends were cut back, 3 bases at V and 1 base at J, with 9 bases in the middle. Per the germline V gene, CDR1 is WSHSY and CDR2 is SAAADI. The DNA of the CDR3 is TGCGCCAGCAGTGAACTCAGGGCGAACACTGAAGCTTTCTTT. This sequence encodes CASSELRANTEAFF.

The rearrangement joins TRBV6-2 or TRBV6-3 to TRBJ2-7; a possible D gene is TRBD2 (6 bases). V shed 0 bases and J shed 6 bases, with 9 bases lying between them. From germline, CDR1 is MNHEY and CDR2 SVGEGT. The CDR3 has 13 residues. CDR3 nucleotides: TGTGCCAGCAGTTACTCGGCGGGACTCGAGCAGTACGTC. This sequence encodes CASSYSAGLEQYV.

The V call is TRBV6-5, the J call TRBJ1-1, with D tentatively TRBD1 (5 bases). With 2 bases removed from V and 4 bases from J, the gap between germline ends came to 8 bases. Germline CDR1 is MNHEY and CDR2 is SVGAGI. The CDR3 is made up of 13 amino acids. In DNA form, the CDR3 reads TGTGCCAGCAGTTACGACAGACTCACTGAAGCTTTCTTT. Encoded protein: CASSYDRLTEAFF.

The gene calls are TRBV11-2 and TRBJ2-5; a possible D gene is TRBD1 (5 bases). Germline V CDR1 and CDR2: SGHAT, FQNNGV. V dropped 2 bases and J dropped 2 bases, with 12 bases sitting between them. This CDR3 is built from 15 residues. The CDR3 DNA sequence: TGTGCCAGCAGCTTATTTTTGACAGAACAAGAGACCCAGTACTTC. Protein product: CASSLFLTEQETQYF.

CDR3 sequence reads: CASALGAYYNEQFF. In DNA, the CDR3 is TGTGCCAGCGCCCTTGGAGCATACTACAATGAGCAGTTCTTC. The chain is built from TRBV19 and TRBJ2-1; no firm D call. V was pared by 9 bases and J by 3 bases, with 15 bases between. The CDR3 extends over 14 amino acids. Germline-derived CDR1 and CDR2 are LNHDA and SQIVND (reference sequence).

The chain links TRBV21-1 to TRBJ2-5; the tabulated D call, TRBD2, remains unverified against the DNA. TRBV21-1 is described as a pseudogene. There are 18 residues in the CDR3. The CDR3, as DNA: TGTGCCAGCAGCGTCGTCCCTAGCGGGGGTAGGTACCAAGAGACCCAGTACTTC. It is translated as CASSVVPSGGRYQETQYF.